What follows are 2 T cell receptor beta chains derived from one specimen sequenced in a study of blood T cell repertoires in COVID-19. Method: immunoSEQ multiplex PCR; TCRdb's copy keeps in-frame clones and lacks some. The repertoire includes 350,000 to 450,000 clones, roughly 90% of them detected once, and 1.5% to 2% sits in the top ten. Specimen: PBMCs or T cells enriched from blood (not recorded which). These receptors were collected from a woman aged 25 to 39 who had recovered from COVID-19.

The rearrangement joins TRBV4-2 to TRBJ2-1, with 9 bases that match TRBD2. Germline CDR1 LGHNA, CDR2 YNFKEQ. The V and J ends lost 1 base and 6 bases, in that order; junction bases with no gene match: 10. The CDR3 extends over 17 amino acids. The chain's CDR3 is CASSQGVAGGGGNEQFF. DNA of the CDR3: TGTGCCAGCAGCCAAGGAGTTGCGGGAGGGGGGGGCAATGAGCAGTTCTTC.

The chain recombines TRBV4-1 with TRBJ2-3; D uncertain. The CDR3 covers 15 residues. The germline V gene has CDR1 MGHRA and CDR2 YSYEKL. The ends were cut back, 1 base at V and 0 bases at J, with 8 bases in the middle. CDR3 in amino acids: CASSQVAVSTDTQYF. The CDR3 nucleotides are TGCGCCAGCAGCCAAGTGGCGGTAAGCACAGATACGCAGTATTTT.